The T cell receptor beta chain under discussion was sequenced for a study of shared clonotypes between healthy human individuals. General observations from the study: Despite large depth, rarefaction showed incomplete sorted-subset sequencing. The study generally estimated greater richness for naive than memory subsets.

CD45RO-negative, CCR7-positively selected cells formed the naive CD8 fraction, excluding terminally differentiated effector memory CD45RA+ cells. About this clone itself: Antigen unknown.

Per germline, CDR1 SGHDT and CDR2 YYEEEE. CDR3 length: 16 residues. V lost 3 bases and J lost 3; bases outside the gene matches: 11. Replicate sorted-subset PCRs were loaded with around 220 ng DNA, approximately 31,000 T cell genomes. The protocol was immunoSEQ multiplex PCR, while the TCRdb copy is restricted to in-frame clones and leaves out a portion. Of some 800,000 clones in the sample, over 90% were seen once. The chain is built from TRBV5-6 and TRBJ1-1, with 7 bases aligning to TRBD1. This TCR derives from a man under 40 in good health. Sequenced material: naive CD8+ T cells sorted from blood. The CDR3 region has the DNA TGTGCCAGCAGCTCCCAAGACAGGGAGAGGTACACTGAAGCTTTCTTT. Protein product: CASSSQDRERYTEAFF.